Listed below are T cell receptor beta chains from one sample, sequenced in a study of T cell repertoires in cytomegalovirus infection. MiXCR, applied by TCRdb to the reads, yields one record per CDR3 protein. The sample yields under 150,000 distinct CDR3 sequences, more than 7% seen once. Source material: PBMCs. These receptors were obtained from a human donor in good health (CMV status not recorded). Some clones in this sample may be carry-over from other donors' samples. Both conserved end residues are part of each CDR3. The order of the fields is clone size, D gene, V gene, J gene, CDR3 protein, CDR3 DNA. A D gene is named only where the DNA matches it firmly. A row's size may be missing; if present it is once, few, many or a size class.

>many|TRBD2|TRBV28|TRBJ2-1
CASSKLAGINEQFF
TGTGCCAGCAGTAAACTAGCGGGTATTAATGAGCAGTTCTTC
>many|TRBD2|TRBV7-2|TRBJ2-3
CASSLSSGGASVRDTQYF
TGTGCCAGCAGCCTATCTAGCGGGGGGGCTTCTGTGCGAGATACGCAGTATTTT
>many|TRBD1|TRBV7-6|TRBJ2-7
CASSAGTGGYEQYF
TGTGCCAGCAGCGCCGGGACAGGGGGCTACGAGCAGTACTTC
>many|TRBD2|TRBV7-8|TRBJ2-2
CASSYPSGGVDTGELFF
TGTGCCAGCAGCTATCCTAGCGGGGGGGTTGACACCGGGGAGCTGTTTTTT
>few|-|TRBV2|TRBJ2-2
CAGSLGIGNTGELFF
TGTGCCGGATCCCTGGGAATCGGGAACACCGGGGAGCTGTTTTTT
>many|-|TRBV5-6|TRBJ1-2
CASSLDSGGYTF
TGTGCCAGCAGCCTCGATTCAGGGGGCTACACCTTC
>many|TRBD2|TRBV6-2/TRBV6-3|TRBJ2-5
CASRLDPGLAGDNQETQYF
TGTGCCAGCAGACTCGACCCGGGACTAGCGGGGGACAACCAAGAGACCCAGTACTTC
>many|-|TRBV5-1|TRBJ1-1
CASSEQINTEAFF
TGCGCCAGCAGCGAGCAGATTAACACTGAAGCTTTCTTT
>-|-|TRBV29-1|TRBJ1-1
CSVVRGLNTEAFF
TGCAGCGTTGTCAGGGGTCTGAACACTGAAGCTTTCTTT
>many|TRBD2|TRBV20-1|TRBJ2-5
CSARTSGGRQETQYF
TGCAGTGCTAGGACTAGCGGGGGCCGACAAGAGACCCAGTACTTC
>few|-|TRBV29-1|TRBJ2-3
CSVPVGSSATDTQYF
TGCAGCGTTCCCGTCGGCTCATCCGCCACAGATACGCAGTATTTT
>-|-|TRBV30|TRBJ1-2
CAWRSFRANYGYTF
TGTGCCTGGAGATCGTTCAGGGCCAACTATGGCTACACCTTC
>few|-|TRBV3-1|TRBJ2-7
CASSQEALPQYF
TGTGCCAGCAGCCAAGAAGCCCTACCCCAGTACTTC
>few|-|TRBV5-6|TRBJ2-2
CASSLLAGELFF
TGTGCCAGCAGCCTACTAGCCGGGGAGCTGTTTTTT
>many|-|TRBV7-2|TRBJ2-1
CASSQLPYNEQFF
TGTGCCAGCAGCCAACTACCCTACAATGAGCAGTTCTTC
>-|TRBD1|TRBV28|TRBJ2-7
CASSLERGQNSYEQYF
TGTGCCAGCAGTTTAGAGAGGGGACAGAACTCCTACGAGCAGTACTTC
>many|-|TRBV7-2|TRBJ2-7
CASSLHRYEQYF
TGTGCCAGCAGCTTACACCGCTACGAGCAGTACTTC
>many|-|TRBV20-1|TRBJ2-2
CSASSVQVYTGELFF
TGCAGTGCTAGCTCGGTTCAGGTTTACACCGGGGAGCTGTTTTTT
>few|TRBD1|TRBV5-1|TRBJ1-1
CASSSQGLNTEAFF
TGCGCCAGCAGCTCACAGGGGTTGAACACTGAAGCTTTCTTT
>many|-|TRBV14|TRBJ1-6
CASSQASSYNSPLHF
TGTGCCAGCAGCCAGGCGAGCTCCTATAATTCACCCCTCCACTTT
>many|-|TRBV15|TRBJ2-2
CATSERWSGELFF
TGTGCCACCAGCGAGAGATGGTCCGGGGAGCTGTTTTTT
>many|-|TRBV19|TRBJ2-1
CASSFRQTIGNEQFF
TGTGCCAGTAGTTTTCGACAGACCATCGGGAATGAGCAGTTCTTC
>many|-|TRBV10-3|TRBJ1-3
CAISVGPTGNTIYF
TGTGCCATCAGTGTGGGCCCGACTGGAAACACCATATATTTT
>many|TRBD1|TRBV2|TRBJ1-1
CASRSRGSNTEAFF
TGTGCCAGCAGGAGCAGGGGGTCGAACACTGAAGCTTTCTTT
>many|-|TRBV7-2|TRBJ2-1
CASSLSRSPYNEQFF
TGTGCCAGCAGCTTATCTAGATCACCCTACAATGAGCAGTTCTTC
>-|TRBD2|TRBV6-5|TRBJ2-7
CASTKSGAYEQYF
TGTGCCAGCACCAAAAGCGGGGCCTACGAGCAGTACTTC
>-|-|TRBV20-1|TRBJ2-5
CSATRTTQETQYF
TGCAGTGCTACTAGGACTACCCAAGAGACCCAGTACTTC
>many|-|TRBV2|TRBJ2-5
CASRAGTVGETQYF
TGTGCCAGCAGAGCCGGGACGGTGGGGGAGACCCAGTACTTC
>many|-|TRBV4-2|TRBJ1-5
CASSPEDGYSNQPQHF
TGTGCCAGCAGCCCTGAGGACGGTTATAGCAATCAGCCCCAGCATTTT
>-|-|TRBV6-6|TRBJ2-2
CASSYLGERGELFF
TGTGCCAGCAGTTACCTCGGAGAACGCGGGGAGCTGTTTTTT
>many|TRBD1|TRBV20-1|TRBJ2-7
CSAQTGRAHEQYF
TGCAGTGCTCAGACAGGGCGGGCCCACGAGCAGTACTTC
>few|TRBD1|TRBV28|TRBJ1-5
CASRIQGIGQPQHF
TGTGCCAGCAGAATACAGGGGATAGGTCAGCCCCAGCATTTT
>many|-|TRBV4-1|TRBJ2-1
CASSQGEARNEQFF
TGCGCCAGCAGCCAAGGTGAAGCGCGAAATGAGCAGTTCTTC
>many|-|TRBV9|TRBJ1-5
CASSPHATSNQPQHF
TGTGCCAGCAGCCCCCACGCGACGAGCAATCAGCCCCAGCATTTT
>-|-|TRBV5-8|TRBJ2-4
CASSLELIAKNIQYF
TGTGCCAGCAGCTTGGAGCTTATAGCCAAAAACATTCAGTACTTC
>many|-|TRBV7-2|TRBJ1-2
CASSDSVRGSGYGYTF
TGTGCCAGCAGCGACTCCGTCCGGGGTAGCGGCTATGGCTACACCTTC
>-|-|TRBV7-9|TRBJ2-1
CASSLVSGVNEQFF
TGTGCCAGCAGCTTGGTTTCCGGAGTAAATGAGCAGTTCTTC
>many|-|TRBV7-9|TRBJ2-1
CASSLSGKEASYNEQFF
TGTGCCAGCAGCTTATCTGGTAAGGAGGCCTCCTACAATGAGCAGTTCTTC
>few|-|TRBV2|TRBJ2-1
CASSGVSYGEQFF
TGTGCCAGCAGTGGGGTCTCCTATGGTGAGCAGTTCTTC
>many|-|TRBV19|TRBJ1-5
CASSTPSGAQPQHF
TGTGCCAGTAGTACTCCGTCCGGGGCTCAGCCCCAGCATTTT
>many|TRBD1|TRBV20-1|TRBJ2-3
CSAVRQGTDTQYF
TGCAGTGCAGTAAGACAGGGAACAGATACGCAGTATTTT
>-|-|TRBV29-1|TRBJ2-7
CSVSDIGGAYEQYF
TGCAGCGTCTCAGATATCGGCGGGGCCTACGAGCAGTACTTC
>many|TRBD1|TRBV28|TRBJ1-2
CASSPFWTGVSPNYGYTF
TGTGCCAGCAGTCCCTTCTGGACAGGGGTCTCCCCTAACTATGGCTACACCTTC
>-|-|TRBV5-1|TRBJ1-1
CASSLAQGTEAFF
TGCGCCAGCAGCTTGGCCCAGGGGACTGAAGCTTTCTTT
>-|-|TRBV20-1|TRBJ2-6
CSARGGGPGANVLTF
TGCAGTGCTAGAGGGGGGGGCCCTGGGGCCAACGTCCTGACTTTC
>many|TRBD1|TRBV28|TRBJ1-3
CASSSGGGRPGNTIYF
TGTGCCAGCAGTTCAGGGGGGGGGCGCCCTGGAAACACCATATATTTT
>many|-|TRBV28|TRBJ2-5
CASSLGQKDQETQYF
TGTGCCAGCAGTTTAGGACAGAAAGACCAAGAGACCCAGTACTTC
>many|-|TRBV7-9|TRBJ1-2
CASSPGVKGYTF
TGTGCCAGCAGCCCCGGTGTCAAGGGCTACACCTTC
>-|-|TRBV6-6|TRBJ2-4
CASSYSPGYKNIQYF
TGTGCCAGCAGTTACTCGCCGGGATACAAAAACATTCAGTACTTC
>many|-|TRBV7-9|TRBJ1-5
CASSPIQGNQPQHF
TGTGCCAGCAGTCCTATTCAGGGAAACCAGCCCCAGCATTTT
>-|-|TRBV20-1|TRBJ2-7
CSATGTPSYEQYF
TGCAGTGCTACCGGGACTCCCTCCTACGAGCAGTACTTC
>many|TRBD2|TRBV28|TRBJ2-5
CASSLLLLAGEQETQYF
TGTGCCAGCAGTTTACTTTTACTAGCGGGAGAACAAGAGACCCAGTACTTC
>many|-|TRBV29-1|TRBJ2-3
CSVGGRAADTQYF
TGCAGCGTTGGGGGCAGGGCGGCAGATACGCAGTATTTT
>-|-|TRBV19|TRBJ2-2
CASSISSIVTGELFF
TGTGCCAGTAGTATTTCTAGTATCGTGACCGGGGAGCTGTTTTTT
>few|-|TRBV20-1|TRBJ2-7
CSAGGGAGGAYEQYF
TGCAGTGCTGGGGGTGGGGCAGGTGGGGCCTACGAGCAGTACTTC
>-|-|TRBV28|TRBJ1-4
CASRGGATGETNEKLFF
TGTGCCAGCAGAGGGGGGGCCACGGGAGAAACTAATGAAAAACTGTTTTTT
>-|TRBD2|TRBV29-1|TRBJ2-7
CSVVRRESSYEQYF
TGCAGCGTTGTGCGGCGGGAGAGCTCCTACGAGCAGTACTTC
>many|-|TRBV7-2|TRBJ1-1
CASSFLNTEAFF
TGTGCCAGCAGCTTTTTGAACACTGAAGCTTTCTTT
>-|-|TRBV28|TRBJ2-1
CASSLTIWGNEQFF
TGTGCCAGCAGTTTGACTATTTGGGGGAATGAGCAGTTCTTC